This record looks at one T cell receptor (beta chain) sequence and its context. This sample stems from a study of shared clonotypes between healthy human individuals. Looked up from germline, CDR1 is MRHNA and CDR2 is SNTAGT. V was trimmed by 8 bases and J by 2 bases, leaving 8 bases between them. The CDR3 is made up of 12 amino acids. Profiled with immunoSEQ multiplex PCR; TCRdb holds only in-frame clones, not every one. The data contain some 2 million clones, roughly 96% of them singletons. The source material was naive CD4+ T cells sorted from blood. The sample's subset: CD45RA+ positively selected. The TCR was taken from a man aged 18 to 30 in good health. The chain is built from TRBV6-4 and TRBJ2-3; possibly TRBD1 for D (6 bases). The CDR3 coding sequence is TGTGCCAGCGGACAGAACACAGATACGCAGTATTTT. This translates into CASGQNTDTQYF.